Listed below are T cell receptor beta chains from one sample, sequenced in a study of blood T cell repertoires in COVID-19. Here immunoSEQ multiplex PCR was the method, and the copy in TCRdb shows in-frame clones only, minus some. Among about 120,000 clones listed, around 87% were seen once. Sequencing input: peripheral blood. These receptors were obtained from a woman aged 70 to 79 with acute or convalescent COVID-19. CDR3s include the opening cysteine and the closing phenylalanine or tryptophan. Each record gives: clone size, V gene, J gene, D gene, CDR3 protein, CDR3 DNA. The D gene is left open where the match is weak. Clone size, where shown, is once, few, many, or a class for clones that have expanded.

>NA|TRBV9|TRBJ1-3|TRBD1
CASSVTGQGDGNTIYF
TGTGCCAGCAGCGTAACGGGACAGGGTGACGGAAACACCATATATTTT
>NA|TRBV28|TRBJ2-2|TRBD1
CASSYPRQGGNTGELFF
TGTGCCAGCAGTTACCCCCGACAGGGGGGGAACACCGGGGAGCTGTTTTTT
>NA|TRBV6-2/TRBV6-3|TRBJ1-1|TRBD1
CASSGTGYEAFF
TGTGCCAGCAGTGGGACAGGGTATGAAGCTTTCTTT
>NA|TRBV18|TRBJ2-1|NA
CASSRIPGEQFF
TGTGCCAGCTCGCGCATACCGGGTGAGCAGTTCTTC
>NA|TRBV28|TRBJ2-5|TRBD2
CASSSPAGGGETQYF
TGTGCCAGCAGTTCCCCCGCGGGGGGAGGGGAGACCCAGTACTTC
>NA|TRBV28|TRBJ1-6|TRBD1
CASSLSGGGASPLHF
TGTGCCAGCAGTTTATCTGGAGGGGGCGCCTCACCCCTCCACTTT
>NA|TRBV19|TRBJ2-3|TRBD2
CASSIGRRGGADTQYF
TGTGCCAGTAGTATTGGTCGGCGGGGGGGCGCGGATACGCAGTATTTT
>few|TRBV14|TRBJ1-4|NA
CASSLTAPTNEKLFF
TGTGCCAGCAGCCTTACAGCTCCAACTAATGAAAAACTGTTTTTT
>NA|TRBV11-3|TRBJ2-7|TRBD1
CASSKPGQGSYEQYF
TGTGCCAGCAGCAAACCGGGACAGGGTTCCTACGAGCAGTACTTC
>NA|TRBV9|TRBJ2-3|NA
CASSPGVVDTQYF
TGTGCCAGCAGCCCAGGGGTGGTAGATACGCAGTATTTT
>NA|TRBV5-1|TRBJ1-4|NA
CASSTGRGGEKLFF
TGCGCCAGCAGCACGGGACGGGGAGGGGAAAAACTGTTTTTT
>NA|TRBV6-1|TRBJ1-3|TRBD1
CASSEAATGAGNTIYF
TGTGCCAGCAGTGAAGCGGCAACAGGGGCTGGAAACACCATATATTTT
>NA|TRBV7-8|TRBJ1-2|NA
CASSLQDGYTF
TGTGCCAGCAGCTTACAGGATGGCTACACCTTC
>NA|TRBV18|TRBJ1-5|NA
CASSPTTDSNQPQHF
TGTGCCAGCTCACCGACAACTGATAGCAATCAGCCCCAGCATTTT
>NA|TRBV5-5|TRBJ1-5|NA
CASSLGGVGLGNQPQHF
TGTGCCAGCAGCTTGGGGGGTGTGGGGCTGGGGAATCAGCCCCAGCATTTT
>NA|TRBV7-9|TRBJ1-1|NA
CASSQEGPEAFF
TGTGCCAGCAGCCAAGAGGGCCCTGAAGCTTTCTTT
>NA|TRBV29-1|TRBJ2-1|TRBD2
CSGTPGLAYNEQFF
TGCAGCGGCACACCGGGACTAGCGTACAATGAGCAGTTCTTC
>NA|TRBV28|TRBJ2-2|TRBD1
CASSFTVGTGRNTGELFF
TGTGCCAGCAGTTTTACCGTCGGGACAGGGAGGAACACCGGGGAGCTGTTTTTT
>NA|TRBV5-4|TRBJ1-5|TRBD1
CASSLSGQGNQPQHF
TGTGCCAGCAGCTTGTCGGGACAGGGCAATCAGCCCCAGCATTTT
>NA|TRBV5-1|TRBJ2-7|NA
CASSFGTGGYEQYF
TGCGCCAGCAGCTTCGGCACCGGAGGGTACGAGCAGTACTTC
>NA|TRBV3-1/TRBV3-2|TRBJ2-1|NA
CASSFPGGDAYNEQFF
TGTGCCAGCAGCTTCCCGGGCGGGGATGCCTACAATGAGCAGTTCTTC
>once|TRBV2|TRBJ1-2|NA
CASSETDGYTF
TGTGCCAGCAGCGAGACTGATGGCTACACCTTC
>few|TRBV6-5|TRBJ1-1|NA
CASSGRENTEAFF
TGTGCCAGCAGCGGACGGGAGAACACTGAAGCTTTCTTT
>NA|TRBV7-9|TRBJ2-5|TRBD2
CASSPSGGGAQETQYF
TGTGCCAGCAGCCCCTCGGGGGGGGGAGCTCAAGAGACCCAGTACTTC
>NA|TRBV7-9|TRBJ2-5|NA
CASTQGQGQETQYF
TGTGCCAGCACCCAGGGGCAGGGACAAGAGACCCAGTACTTC
>NA|TRBV7-9|TRBJ2-2|TRBD1
CASSWGQGPTGELFF
TGTGCCAGCAGCTGGGGACAGGGCCCCACCGGGGAGCTGTTTTTT
>NA|TRBV7-3|TRBJ2-5|NA
CASSLNTSPGETQYF
TGTGCCAGCAGCTTAAATACTAGTCCGGGGGAGACCCAGTACTTC
>NA|TRBV5-6|TRBJ1-1|TRBD1
CASRATGINTEAFF
TGTGCCAGCAGGGCGACAGGGATAAACACTGAAGCTTTCTTT
>NA|TRBV6-6|TRBJ2-7|TRBD1
CASRPGTGSYEQYF
TGTGCCAGCAGGCCCGGGACAGGGTCCTACGAGCAGTACTTC
>few|TRBV19|TRBJ1-6|NA
CASGTPGSSYNSPLHF
TGTGCCAGCGGGACACCCGGAAGCTCCTATAATTCACCCCTCCACTTT
>NA|TRBV5-1|TRBJ1-2|NA
CASSIGQNSGYTF
TGCGCCAGCAGCATTGGACAGAACAGTGGCTACACCTTC
>NA|TRBV5-4|TRBJ2-1|TRBD2
CASSFSGGRYNEQFF
TGTGCCAGCAGCTTCAGCGGGGGTCGGTACAATGAGCAGTTCTTC
>NA|TRBV4-1|TRBJ2-1|TRBD2
CASSQGIAGVLSYNEQFF
TGCGCCAGCAGCCAAGGAATAGCGGGGGTACTTTCCTACAATGAGCAGTTCTTC
>NA|TRBV6-5|TRBJ2-5|TRBD2
CASRPSGDLRETQYF
TGTGCCAGCAGACCTAGCGGGGACCTCCGGGAGACCCAGTACTTC
>few|TRBV18|TRBJ1-5|NA
CASSLTTASNQPQHF
TGTGCCAGCTCACTGACAACCGCTAGCAATCAGCCCCAGCATTTT
>NA|TRBV2|TRBJ1-5|NA
CASSAPLEGQPQHF
TGTGCCAGCAGTGCCCCGCTGGAGGGCCAGCCCCAGCATTTT
>NA|TRBV10-1|TRBJ2-2|NA
CASSEVAGELFF
TGCGCCAGCAGTGAGGTCGCCGGGGAGCTGTTTTTT
>NA|TRBV18|TRBJ1-1|TRBD1
CASSPFGTGEGTEAFF
TGTGCCAGCTCGCCCTTCGGGACAGGGGAGGGCACTGAAGCTTTCTTT
>NA|TRBV10-1|TRBJ2-7|NA
CASSDTVAGTYEQYF
TGCGCCAGCAGTGATACAGTCGCCGGAACCTACGAGCAGTACTTC
>NA|TRBV9|TRBJ1-6|TRBD1
CASSQKDRGNSPLHF
TGTGCCAGCAGCCAGAAGGACAGGGGCAATTCACCCCTCCACTTT
>NA|TRBV7-9|TRBJ1-3|TRBD1
CASSLWGTGSGNTIYF
TGTGCCAGCAGCTTATGGGGGACAGGCTCTGGAAACACCATATATTTT
>NA|TRBV19|TRBJ1-5|NA
CASSPTVYQPQHF
TGTGCCAGTAGTCCGACAGTTTATCAGCCCCAGCATTTT
>once|TRBV2|TRBJ1-5|NA
CASSSRQTTGQPQHF
TGTGCCAGCAGTTCAAGACAGACCACAGGTCAGCCCCAGCATTTT
>NA|TRBV2|TRBJ2-3|NA
CASSLGGAASTDTQYF
TGTGCCAGCAGTTTAGGGGGGGCCGCTAGCACAGATACGCAGTATTTT
>NA|TRBV6-5|TRBJ1-4|NA
CASSLRGPTNEKLFF
TGTGCCAGCAGTCTCAGGGGCCCGACTAATGAAAAACTGTTTTTT
>NA|TRBV5-1|TRBJ2-5|NA
CASSLGTEETQYF
TGCGCCAGCAGCTTGGGTACGGAGGAGACCCAGTACTTC
>NA|TRBV9|TRBJ2-7|TRBD1
CASSATGTGPSEQYF
TGTGCCAGCAGCGCCACCGGGACAGGGCCGTCCGAGCAGTACTTC